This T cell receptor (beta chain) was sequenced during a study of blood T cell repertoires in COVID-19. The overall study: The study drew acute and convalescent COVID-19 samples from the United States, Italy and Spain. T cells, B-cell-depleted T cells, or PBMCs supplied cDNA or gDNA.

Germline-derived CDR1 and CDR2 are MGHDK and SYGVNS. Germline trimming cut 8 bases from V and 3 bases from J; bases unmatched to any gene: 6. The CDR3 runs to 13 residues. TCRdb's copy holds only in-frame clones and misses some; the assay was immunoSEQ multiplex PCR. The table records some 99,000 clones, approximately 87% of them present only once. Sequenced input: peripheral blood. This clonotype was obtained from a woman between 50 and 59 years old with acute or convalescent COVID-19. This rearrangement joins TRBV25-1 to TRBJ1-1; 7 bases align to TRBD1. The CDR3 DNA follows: TGTGCCAGCCCGCCCACAGGGGACACTGAAGCTTTCTTT. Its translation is CASPPTGDTEAFF.